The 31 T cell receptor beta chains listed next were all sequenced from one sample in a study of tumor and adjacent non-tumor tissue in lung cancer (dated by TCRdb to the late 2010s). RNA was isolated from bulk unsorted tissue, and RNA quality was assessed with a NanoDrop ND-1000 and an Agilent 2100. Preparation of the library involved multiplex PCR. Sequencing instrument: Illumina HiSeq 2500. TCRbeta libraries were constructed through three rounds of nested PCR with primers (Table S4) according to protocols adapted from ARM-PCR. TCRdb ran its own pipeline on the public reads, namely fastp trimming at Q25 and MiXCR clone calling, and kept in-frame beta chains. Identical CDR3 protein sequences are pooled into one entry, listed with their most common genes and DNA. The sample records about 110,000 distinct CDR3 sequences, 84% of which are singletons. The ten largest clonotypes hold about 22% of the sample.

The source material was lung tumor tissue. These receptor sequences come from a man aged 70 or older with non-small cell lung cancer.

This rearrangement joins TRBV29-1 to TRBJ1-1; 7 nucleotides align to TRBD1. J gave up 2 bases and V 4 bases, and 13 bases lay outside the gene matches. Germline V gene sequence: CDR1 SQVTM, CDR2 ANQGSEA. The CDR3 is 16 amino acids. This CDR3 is CSVGTGGVSINTEAFF. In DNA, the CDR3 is TGCAGCGTTGGGACAGGAGGAGTAAGTATTAACACTGAAGCTTTCTTT.

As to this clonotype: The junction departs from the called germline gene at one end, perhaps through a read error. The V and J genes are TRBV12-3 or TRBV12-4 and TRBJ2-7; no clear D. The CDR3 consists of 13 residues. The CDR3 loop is CTSTMIRAYEQYF. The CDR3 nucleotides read TGTACCAGCACTATGATTCGTGCCTACGAGCAGTACTTC.

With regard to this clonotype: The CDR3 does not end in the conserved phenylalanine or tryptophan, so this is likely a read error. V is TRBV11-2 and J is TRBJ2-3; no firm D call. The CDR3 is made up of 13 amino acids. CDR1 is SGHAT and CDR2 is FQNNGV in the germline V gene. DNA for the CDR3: TGTGCCACGTCTGGTCGGAGCAAAGATATGCAGTATTTA. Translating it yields CATSGRSKDMQYL.

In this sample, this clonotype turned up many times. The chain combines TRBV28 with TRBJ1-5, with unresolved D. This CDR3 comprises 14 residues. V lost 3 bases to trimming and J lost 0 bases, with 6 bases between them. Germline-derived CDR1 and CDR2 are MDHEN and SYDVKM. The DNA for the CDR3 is TGTGCCAGCAGTTTGAGGGATAGCAATCAGCCCCAGCATTTT. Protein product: CASSLRDSNQPQHF.

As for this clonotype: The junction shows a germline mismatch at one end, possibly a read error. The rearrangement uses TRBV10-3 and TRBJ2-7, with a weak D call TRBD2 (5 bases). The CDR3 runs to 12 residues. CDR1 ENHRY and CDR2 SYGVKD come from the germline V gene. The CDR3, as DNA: TGTGCCACCAACCCGGGAAGCAACGAACAGTACTTC. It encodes CATNPGSNEQYF.

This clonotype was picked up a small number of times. The CDR3 is CSWLAGGTTDTQYF. Written as DNA, the CDR3 is TGCAGCTGGCTGGCGGGAGGGACTACTGATACGCAGTATTTT. V usage is TRBV29-1 and J usage is TRBJ2-3, with TRBD2 identical over 9 bases. After removal of 8 bases from V and 6 bases from J, the junction contained 12 bases not matched to a gene. CDR1 and CDR2 (germline): SQVTM, ANQGSEA. The CDR3 is 14 residues long.

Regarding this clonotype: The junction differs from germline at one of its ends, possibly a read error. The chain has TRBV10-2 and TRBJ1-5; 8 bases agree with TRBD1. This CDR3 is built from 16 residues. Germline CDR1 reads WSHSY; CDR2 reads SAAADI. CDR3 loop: CARKTDRGCNNQPQYF. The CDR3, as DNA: TGCGCCAGGAAAACCGACAGGGGTTGTAACAATCAGCCCCAATATTTT.

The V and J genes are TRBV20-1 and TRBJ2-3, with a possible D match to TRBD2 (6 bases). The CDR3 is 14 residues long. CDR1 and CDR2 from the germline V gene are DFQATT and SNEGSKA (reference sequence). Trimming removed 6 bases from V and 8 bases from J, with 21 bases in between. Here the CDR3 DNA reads TGCAGTGCATCCGGGACTGGTAGCGCAGTTACGCAGTATTTT. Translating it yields CSASGTGSAVTQYF.

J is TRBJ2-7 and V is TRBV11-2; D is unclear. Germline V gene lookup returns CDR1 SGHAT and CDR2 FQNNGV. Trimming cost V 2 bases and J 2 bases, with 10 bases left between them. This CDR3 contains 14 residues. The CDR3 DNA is TGTGCCAGCAGCTTACTAGGTGTCCCCTACGAGCAGTACTTC. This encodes CASSLLGVPYEQYF.

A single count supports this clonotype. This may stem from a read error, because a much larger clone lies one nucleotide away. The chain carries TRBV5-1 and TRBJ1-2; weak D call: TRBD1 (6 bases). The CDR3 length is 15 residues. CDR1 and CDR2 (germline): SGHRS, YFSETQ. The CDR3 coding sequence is TGCGCCTGCAGCTTGGGGGGGACATCTAACTATGGCTACACCTTC. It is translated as CACSLGGTSNYGYTF.

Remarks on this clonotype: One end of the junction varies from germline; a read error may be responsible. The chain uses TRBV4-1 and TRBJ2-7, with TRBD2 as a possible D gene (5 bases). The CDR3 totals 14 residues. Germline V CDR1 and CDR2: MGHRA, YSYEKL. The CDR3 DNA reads TGCGCCAGCGACCAAGTTAGAGGGTTGGACGACCAGTACTTT. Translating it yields CASDQVRGLDDQYF.

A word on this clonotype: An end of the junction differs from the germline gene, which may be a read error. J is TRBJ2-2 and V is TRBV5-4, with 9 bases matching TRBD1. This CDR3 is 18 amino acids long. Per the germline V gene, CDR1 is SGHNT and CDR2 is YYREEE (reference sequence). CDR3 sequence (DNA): TGTGCCAACAGCCCGCCGGGACAGGGTTTGATGAACACTGGGGAGCTGTTTTTT. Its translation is CANSPPGQGLMNTGELFF. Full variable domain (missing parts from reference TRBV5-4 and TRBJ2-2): ETGVTQSPTHLIKTRGQQVTLRCSSQSGHNTVSWYQQALGQGPQFIFQYYREEENGRGNFPPRFSGLQFPNYSSELNVNALELDDSALYLCANSPPGQGLMNTGELFFGEGSRLTVL.

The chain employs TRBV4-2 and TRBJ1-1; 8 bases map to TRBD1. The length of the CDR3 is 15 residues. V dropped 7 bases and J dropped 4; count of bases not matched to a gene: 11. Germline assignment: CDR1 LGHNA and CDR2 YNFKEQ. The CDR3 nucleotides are TGTGCCAGCAACCCCATGACAGGGGCGGGCACTGAAGCTTTCTTT. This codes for CASNPMTGAGTEAFF.

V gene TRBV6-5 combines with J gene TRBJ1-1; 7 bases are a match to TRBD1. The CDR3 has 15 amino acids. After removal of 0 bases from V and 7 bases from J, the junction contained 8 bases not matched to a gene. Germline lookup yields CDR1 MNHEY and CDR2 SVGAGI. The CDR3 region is CASSYSGTARGEAFF. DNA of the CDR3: TGTGCCAGCAGTTACTCGGGGACAGCCCGGGGTGAAGCTTTCTTT.

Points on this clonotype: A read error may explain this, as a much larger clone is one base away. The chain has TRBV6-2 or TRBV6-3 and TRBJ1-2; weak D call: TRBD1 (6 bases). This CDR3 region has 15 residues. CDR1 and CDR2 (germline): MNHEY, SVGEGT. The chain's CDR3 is CASSQRTVLNYGYAF. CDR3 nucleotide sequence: TGTGCCAGCAGCCAAAGGACAGTTCTTAACTATGGCTACGCCTTC.

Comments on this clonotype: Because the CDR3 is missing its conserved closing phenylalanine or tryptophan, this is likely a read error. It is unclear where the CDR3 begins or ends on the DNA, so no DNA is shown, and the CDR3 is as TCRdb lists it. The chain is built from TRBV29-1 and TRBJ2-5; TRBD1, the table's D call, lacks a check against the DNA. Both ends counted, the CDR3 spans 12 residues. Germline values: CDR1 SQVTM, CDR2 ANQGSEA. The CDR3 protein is CSVESGAEAHYL.

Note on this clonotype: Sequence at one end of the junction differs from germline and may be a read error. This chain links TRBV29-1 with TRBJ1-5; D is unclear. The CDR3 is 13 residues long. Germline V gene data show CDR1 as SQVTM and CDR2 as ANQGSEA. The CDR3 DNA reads TGCAGCGTTGAGGCGGGTGTGGGTCAACCCCGGCCTTTT. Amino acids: CSVEAGVGQPRPF.

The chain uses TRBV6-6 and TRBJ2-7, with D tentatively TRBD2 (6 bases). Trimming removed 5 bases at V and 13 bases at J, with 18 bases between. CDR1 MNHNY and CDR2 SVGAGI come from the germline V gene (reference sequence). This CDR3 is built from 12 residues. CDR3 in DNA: TGTGCCAGCAGTACCCCGGGACTCGGGAAATACTTC. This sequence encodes CASSTPGLGKYF.

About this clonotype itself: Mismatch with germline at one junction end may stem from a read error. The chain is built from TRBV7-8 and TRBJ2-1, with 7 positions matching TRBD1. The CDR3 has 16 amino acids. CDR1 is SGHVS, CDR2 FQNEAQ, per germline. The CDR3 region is CSSSFPDRVTYNEQFF. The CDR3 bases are TGTTCCAGCAGCTTCCCCGACAGGGTCACGTACAATGAGCAGTTCTTC. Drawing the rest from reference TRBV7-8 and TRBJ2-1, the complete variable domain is GAGVSQSPRYKVAKRGQDVALRCDPISGHVSLFWYQQALGQGPEFLTYFQNEAQLDKSGLPSDRFFAERPEGSVSTLKIQRTQQEDSAVYLCSSSFPDRVTYNEQFFGPGTRLTVL.

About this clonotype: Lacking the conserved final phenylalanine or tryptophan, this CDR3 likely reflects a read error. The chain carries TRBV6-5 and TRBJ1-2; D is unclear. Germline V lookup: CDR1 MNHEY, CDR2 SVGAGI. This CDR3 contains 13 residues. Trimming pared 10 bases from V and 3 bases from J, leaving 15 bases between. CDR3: CATSRGPDYGYTS. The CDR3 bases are TGTGCCACCTCGCGAGGACCTGACTATGGCTACACCTCC.

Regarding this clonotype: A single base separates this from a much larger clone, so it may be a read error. DNA of the CDR3: TGTGCCATCAGCCTCACAGGGAACCCCAATGAGCAGTTCTTC. Translated: CAISLTGNPNEQFF. The chain couples TRBV28 to TRBJ2-1; the D gene is possibly TRBD1 (6 bases). This CDR3 has 14 amino acids. Germline values: CDR1 MDHEN, CDR2 SYDVKM. V lost 10 bases, J lost 6 bases, and 19 bases lay in between.

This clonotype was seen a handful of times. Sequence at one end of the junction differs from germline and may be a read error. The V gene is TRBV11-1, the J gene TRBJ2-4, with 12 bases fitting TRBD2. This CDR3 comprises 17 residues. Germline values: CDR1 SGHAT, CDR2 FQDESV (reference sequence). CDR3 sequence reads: CASSFPRTSGTKNIQYF. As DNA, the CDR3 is TGTGCCAGCAGCTTTCCCAGGACTAGCGGGACCAAAAACATTCAGTATTTC.

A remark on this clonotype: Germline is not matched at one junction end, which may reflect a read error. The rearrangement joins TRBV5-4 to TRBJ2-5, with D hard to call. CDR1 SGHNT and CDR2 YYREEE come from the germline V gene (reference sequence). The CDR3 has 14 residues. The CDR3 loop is CASSAARPQETQNF. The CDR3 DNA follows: TGTGCCAGCAGCGCCGCAAGACCGCAAGAGACCCAGAACTTC.

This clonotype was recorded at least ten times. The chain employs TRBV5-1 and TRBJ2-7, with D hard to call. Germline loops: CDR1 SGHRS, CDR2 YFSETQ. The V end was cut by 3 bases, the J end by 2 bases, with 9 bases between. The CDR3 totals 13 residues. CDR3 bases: TGCGCCAGCAGCTACGACTGGGCCTACGAGCAGTACTTC. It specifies CASSYDWAYEQYF.

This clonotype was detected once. CDR3 nucleotide sequence: TGTGCCAGCAACCTGACCCCCAATGACAGGGGGCTTGCCTACACCTTC. Translation gives CASNLTPNDRGLAYTF. This chain connects TRBV5-5 to TRBJ1-2, with 10 bases fitting TRBD1. The CDR3 is 16 amino acids. Germline V gives CDR1 SGHKS, CDR2 YYEKEE (reference sequence). The trim removed 6 bases at V and 10 bases at J, leaving 18 bases unmatched.

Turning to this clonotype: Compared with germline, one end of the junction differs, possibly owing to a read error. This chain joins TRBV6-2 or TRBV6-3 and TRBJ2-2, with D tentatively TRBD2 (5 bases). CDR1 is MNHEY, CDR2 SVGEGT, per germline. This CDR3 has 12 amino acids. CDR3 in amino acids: CATSEGAFRLFF. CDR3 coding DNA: TGTGCCACCAGTGAGGGCGCATTCCGGCTGTTTTTT.

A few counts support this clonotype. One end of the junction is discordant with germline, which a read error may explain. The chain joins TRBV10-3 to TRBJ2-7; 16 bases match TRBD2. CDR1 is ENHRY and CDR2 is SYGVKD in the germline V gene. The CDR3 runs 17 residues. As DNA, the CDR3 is TGTGCCATCATGGGGACTAGCGGGAGGGCTTCATCGTACGAGCAGTATTTC. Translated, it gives CAIMGTSGRASSYEQYF.

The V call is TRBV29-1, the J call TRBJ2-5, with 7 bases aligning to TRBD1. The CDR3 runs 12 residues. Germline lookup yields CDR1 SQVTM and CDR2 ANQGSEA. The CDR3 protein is CIAEGGRETQYF. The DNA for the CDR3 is TGCATCGCCGAAGGGGGCAGGGAGACCCAGTACTTC.

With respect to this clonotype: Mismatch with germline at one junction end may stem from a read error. The CDR3 sequence is CASSQDPTGELF. The CDR3 nucleotides read TGTGCCAGCAGCCAAGATCCAACCGGGGAGCTGTTT. The V gene is TRBV4-2, the J gene TRBJ2-2, with D possibly being TRBD2 (5 bases). The germline CDR1 and CDR2 sequences are LGHNA and YNFKEQ. There are 12 residues in the CDR3.

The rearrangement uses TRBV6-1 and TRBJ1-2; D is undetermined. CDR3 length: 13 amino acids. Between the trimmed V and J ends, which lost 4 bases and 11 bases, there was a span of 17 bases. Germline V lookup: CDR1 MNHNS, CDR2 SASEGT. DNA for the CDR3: TGTGCCAGCAGTGTAGGGAAAGTGTGGGGATACACCTTC. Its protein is CASSVGKVWGYTF.

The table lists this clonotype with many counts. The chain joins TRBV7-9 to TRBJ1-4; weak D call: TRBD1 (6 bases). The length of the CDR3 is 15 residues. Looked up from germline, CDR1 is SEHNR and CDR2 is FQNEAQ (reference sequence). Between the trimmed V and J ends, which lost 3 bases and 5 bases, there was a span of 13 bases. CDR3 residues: CASSLIRGPNEKLFF. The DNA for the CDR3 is TGTGCCAGCAGCTTGATCAGGGGACCCAATGAAAAACTGTTTTTT.